The 5 T cell receptor beta chains below come from one sample, sequenced in a study of regulatory T cells in long-lasting Graves disease. Documented time point: newly diagnosed GD, antithyroid drugs for less than 3 months. Extracted PBMC RNA gave rise to the TCR library. Researchers made TCR beta libraries by using iRepertoire HTBI primers and running Arm-PCR on CDR3 regions. TCRdb independently ran MiXCR on the multiplex PCR reads; one entry per CDR3 protein. Among about 400,000 distinct CDR3 sequences listed, about 16% were seen once. The sequencing used peripheral blood mononuclear cells (PBMCs), collected at new diagnosis, from a patient treated with antithyroid drugs. These receptor sequences come from a female donor with Graves disease.

This clonotype appeared many times. The V call is TRBV25-1, the J call TRBJ1-4; 9 bases are shared with TRBD1. The CDR3 runs to 20 residues. V lost 5 bases and J lost 0; bases outside the gene matches: 16. Germline V gene data show CDR1 as MGHDK and CDR2 as SYGVNS. CDR3 in amino acids: CASSFMPGQGVGATNEKLFF. DNA of the CDR3: TGTGCCAGCAGTTTTATGCCGGGACAGGGTGTAGGAGCAACTAATGAAAAACTGTTTTTT.

This clonotype was seen repeatedly, ten times or more. The chain combines TRBV2 with TRBJ1-5; TRBD1 matches at 8 bases. Germline CDR1 reads SNHLY; CDR2 reads FYNNEI. This CDR3 region has 16 residues. With 2 bases clipped from V and 2 bases from J, the junction kept 5 bases outside the gene matches. The CDR3 DNA sequence: TGTGCCAGCAGTGAACCAGGGGGCGCGGGCAATCAGCCCCAGCATTTT. Amino acids: CASSEPGGAGNQPQHF.

The table lists this clonotype with many counts. V and J are TRBV5-5 and TRBJ2-3; 10 nucleotides agree with TRBD1. Trimming cost V 4 bases and J 3 bases; bases outside gene matches: 5. This CDR3 contains 15 residues. Germline V gives CDR1 SGHKS, CDR2 YYEKEE (reference sequence). The CDR3 loop is CASSIGTGDTDTQYF. The CDR3 DNA sequence: TGTGCCAGCAGCATCGGGACAGGGGATACAGATACGCAGTATTTT.

The genes are TRBV27 and TRBJ2-2; D is ambiguous. The germline V gene encodes CDR1 MNHEY and CDR2 SMNVEV (reference sequence). The CDR3 is 13 amino acids. V was shortened by 7 bases and J by 7 bases, with 13 bases between the two germline ends. The CDR3 sequence is CASKYALGGELFF. The CDR3 bases are TGTGCCAGCAAATATGCCCTTGGCGGGGAGCTGTTTTTT.

This chain links TRBV6-4 with TRBJ1-1; 7 positions agree with TRBD1. The germline V gene encodes CDR1 MRHNA and CDR2 SNTAGT. With V trimmed by 6 bases and J by 7 bases, 5 bases remained unmatched. The CDR3 totals 12 residues. The CDR3 loop is CASSMGDSEAFF. CDR3 coding DNA: TGTGCCAGCAGCATGGGGGACAGTGAAGCTTTCTTT.